The next 2 T cell receptor beta chains were all read from a single sample in a study of shared clonotypes between healthy human individuals. The repertoire was sequenced with immunoSEQ multiplex PCR; TCRdb's copy has only in-frame clones and lacks some. The data contain just over 2,000,000 clones, 85% to 95% of them singletons. The sample was naive CD4+ T cells sorted from blood. Indicated subset: CD45RA+ positively selected. Receptor source: a man aged 18 to 29 in good health.

The chain joins TRBV2 to TRBJ2-7, with 14 bases lining up with TRBD2. Germline V gene data show CDR1 as SNHLY and CDR2 as FYNNEI. The CDR3 covers 17 residues. Trimming took 8 bases from V and 6 from J; bases not matched to a gene: 15. Here the CDR3 DNA reads TGTGCCAGCTTGGGGACTAGCGGGAGAGGATTGAAGCTCGAGCAGTACTTC. Translation gives CASLGTSGRGLKLEQYF.

This chain connects TRBV5-1 to TRBJ1-1; TRBD1 agrees at 7 bases. Trimming removed 4 bases from V and 4 bases from J; junction bases left unmatched: 7. CDR3 length equals 14 residues. The germline gives CDR1 SGHRS, CDR2 YFSETQ. The CDR3 nucleotides are TGCGCCAGCAGCGTGACAGGGTGGGGCACTGAAGCTTTCTTT. Translated: CASSVTGWGTEAFF.